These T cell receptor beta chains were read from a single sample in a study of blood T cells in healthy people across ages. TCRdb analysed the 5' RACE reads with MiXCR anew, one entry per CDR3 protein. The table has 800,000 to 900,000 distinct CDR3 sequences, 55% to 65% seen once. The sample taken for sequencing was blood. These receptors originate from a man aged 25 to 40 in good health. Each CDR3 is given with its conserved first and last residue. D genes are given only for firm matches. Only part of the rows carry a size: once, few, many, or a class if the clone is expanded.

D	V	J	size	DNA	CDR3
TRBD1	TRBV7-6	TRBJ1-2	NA	TGTGTCAGCAGCTCAGGGGGCCATTCAGGTGGCTACACCTTC	CVSSSGGHSGGYTF
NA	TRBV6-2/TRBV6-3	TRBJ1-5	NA	TGTGCCAGCAGGGAATATAGCAATCAGCCCCAGCATTTT	CASREYSNQPQHF
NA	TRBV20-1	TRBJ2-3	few	TGCAGTGCCGAGGGAGGCTGGCGGGGTTTTAGCACAGATACGCAGTATTTT	CSAEGGWRGFSTDTQYF
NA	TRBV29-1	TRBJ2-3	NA	TGCAGCGTTGGGGGTGGAGAATTCACAGATACGCAGTATTTT	CSVGGGEFTDTQYF
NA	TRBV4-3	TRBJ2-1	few	TGCGCCAGCAGCCCGCTTCCTACTGGGGACTATGAGCAGTTCTTC	CASSPLPTGDYEQFF
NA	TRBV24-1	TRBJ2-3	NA	TGTGCCACCAGGGAGGAGTTCACAGATACGCAGTATTTT	CATREEFTDTQYF
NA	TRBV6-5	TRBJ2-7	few	TGTGCCAGCAGCCCCGTGGCCCCGGCCGGCTACGAGCAGTACTTC	CASSPVAPAGYEQYF
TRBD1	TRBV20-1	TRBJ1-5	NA	TGCAGTGTTAAACAGGGGGCCCGAGGCAATCAGCCCCAGCATTTT	CSVKQGARGNQPQHF
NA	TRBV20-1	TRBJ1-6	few	TGCAGTGCTAGTAGTCAGGGCCGATCACCCCTCCACTTT	CSASSQGRSPLHF
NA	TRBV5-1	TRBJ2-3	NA	TGCGCCAGCAGCTTAGTTACGGGCCCGGGGGCAGATACGCAGTATTTT	CASSLVTGPGADTQYF
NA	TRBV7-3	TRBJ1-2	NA	TGTGCCAGCAGCTACGGGGAAGGAGGTTATGGCTACACCTTC	CASSYGEGGYGYTF
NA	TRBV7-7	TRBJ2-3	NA	TGTGCCAGCAGCTTAAGTTTCGAAAAGGCAGATACGCAGTATTTT	CASSLSFEKADTQYF
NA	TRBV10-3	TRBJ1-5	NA	TGTGCCATCAGCCCGCAGGCAGACAATCAGCCCCAGCATTTT	CAISPQADNQPQHF
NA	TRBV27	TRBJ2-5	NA	TGTGCCAGCAGCGACGTCCCCGGGGGTCAAGAGACCCAGTACTTC	CASSDVPGGQETQYF
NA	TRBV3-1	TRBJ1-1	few	TGTGCCAGCAGCCAAGCAACGGAGGGCACTGAAGCTTTCTTT	CASSQATEGTEAFF
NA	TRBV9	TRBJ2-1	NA	TGTGCCCGCAGTGACGGGGACATCAATGAGCAGTTCTTC	CARSDGDINEQFF
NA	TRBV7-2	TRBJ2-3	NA	TGTGCCAGCAGGCGCTCCCGATCGATAAGCACAGATACGCAGTATTTT	CASRRSRSISTDTQYF
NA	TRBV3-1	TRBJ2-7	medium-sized	TGTGCCAGCAGCCAAGGCGGGCGGGGATCCTACGAGCAGTACTTC	CASSQGGRGSYEQYF
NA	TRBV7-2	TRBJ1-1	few	TGTGCCAGCAGCTTAAAGGTCCGGGACACTGAAGCTTTCTTT	CASSLKVRDTEAFF
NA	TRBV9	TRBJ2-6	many	TGTGCCAGCAGTCCCGGGGCCAACGTCCTGACTTTC	CASSPGANVLTF
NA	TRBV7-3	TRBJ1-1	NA	TGTGCCTCTGGATCCGGGGGCAACACTGAAGCTTTCTTT	CASGSGGNTEAFF
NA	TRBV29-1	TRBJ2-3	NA	TGCAGCGTTGATGGTCAGGGAGGAGATACGCAGTATTTT	CSVDGQGGDTQYF
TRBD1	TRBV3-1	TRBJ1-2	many	TGTGCCAGCAGCCCGGGACAGGGGAATGGCTACACCTTC	CASSPGQGNGYTF
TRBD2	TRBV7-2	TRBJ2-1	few	TGTGCCAGCAGCCAAGGACTAGCGGTCTACAATGAGCAGTTCTTC	CASSQGLAVYNEQFF
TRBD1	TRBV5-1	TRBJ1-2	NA	TGCGCCAGCACCGGGACAGGAAGCAGCTACACCTTC	CASTGTGSSYTF
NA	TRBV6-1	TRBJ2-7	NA	TGTGCCAGCAGTGAGGAGGGGCACAGGGGCTACGAGCAGTACTTC	CASSEEGHRGYEQYF
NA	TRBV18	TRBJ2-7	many	TGTGCCAGCAGCCCAGACTCTAGCAGCTACGAGCAGTACTTC	CASSPDSSSYEQYF
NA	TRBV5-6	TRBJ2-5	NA	TGTGCCAGCAGCTTGGGGACGGGGATGGTCCAAGAGACCCAGTACTTC	CASSLGTGMVQETQYF
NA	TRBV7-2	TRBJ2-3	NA	TGTGCCAGCAGCCGCACAGGAGTTAGCACAGATACGCAGTATTTT	CASSRTGVSTDTQYF
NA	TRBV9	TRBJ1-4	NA	TGTGCCAGCAGCGCCCGCGGGAAGGAGGGTAATGAAAAACTGTTTTTT	CASSARGKEGNEKLFF
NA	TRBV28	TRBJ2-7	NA	TGTGCCAGCACCCCTGGCGGGGGCAACCAGGTCGAGCAGTACTTC	CASTPGGGNQVEQYF
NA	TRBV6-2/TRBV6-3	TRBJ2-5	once	TGTGCCAGCAGCCTAGGGGGGCAAGTCGAGACCCAGTACTTC	CASSLGGQVETQYF
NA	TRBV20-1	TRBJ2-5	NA	TGCAGTGCTAGCAACAAGCAAGAGACCCAGTACTTC	CSASNKQETQYF
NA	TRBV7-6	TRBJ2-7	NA	TGTGCCAGCAGCCGACCTGGACAGTCCTACGAGCAGTACTTC	CASSRPGQSYEQYF
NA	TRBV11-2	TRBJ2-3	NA	TGTGCCAGCAGCTTAGATCATCCAGATACGCAGTATTTT	CASSLDHPDTQYF
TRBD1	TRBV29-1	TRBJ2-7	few	TGCAGCGTTGCTGTGGACAGGGTTTACGAGCAGTACTTC	CSVAVDRVYEQYF
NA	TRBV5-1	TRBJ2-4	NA	TGCGCCAGCAGCTTGGGGGTACTAGCCGGAAACATTCAGTACTTC	CASSLGVLAGNIQYF
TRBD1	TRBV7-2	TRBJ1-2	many	TGTGCCAGCAGCCCGACAGGGGTAAACTATGGCTACACCTTC	CASSPTGVNYGYTF
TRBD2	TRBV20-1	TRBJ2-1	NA	TGCAGTGCTAGAGCCCCTAGCGGGGGCCCCGCCCGGCAGTTCTTC	CSARAPSGGPARQFF
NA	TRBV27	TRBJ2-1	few	TGTGCCAGCAGTCGCGTCAGCGAGAAGGGGAATGAGCAGTTCTTC	CASSRVSEKGNEQFF
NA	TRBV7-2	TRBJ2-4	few	TGTGCCAGCAGCTTAGTCAGAGATGGGGAGCAGTACTTC	CASSLVRDGEQYF
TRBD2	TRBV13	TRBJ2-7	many	TGTGCCAGCAGCCCGCTAGCGGGGTCGACCTACGAGCAGTACTTC	CASSPLAGSTYEQYF
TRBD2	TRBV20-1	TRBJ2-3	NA	TGCAGTGCTAGAGACTTCGAGCGGGGGGAAATCACAGATACGCAGTATTTT	CSARDFERGEITDTQYF
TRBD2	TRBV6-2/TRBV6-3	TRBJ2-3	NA	TGTGCCAGCAGTCGTCGGACTAGCGGGCTCGGCACAGATACGCAGTATTTT	CASSRRTSGLGTDTQYF
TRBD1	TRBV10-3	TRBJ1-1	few	TGTGCCATTGGACAGGGGGCGGGCACTGAAGCTTTCTTT	CAIGQGAGTEAFF
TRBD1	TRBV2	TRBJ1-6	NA	TGTGCCAGCAGTGAATCAGGACAGGGACCCTATAATTCACCCCTCCACTTT	CASSESGQGPYNSPLHF
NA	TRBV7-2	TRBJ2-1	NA	TGTGCCAGCAGCCCAGTCCAAGAGACCCAGTTCTTC	CASSPVQETQFF
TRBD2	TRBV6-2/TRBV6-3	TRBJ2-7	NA	TGTGCCAGCAGTTCCCTAGCGGGATTCTACGAGCAGTACTTC	CASSSLAGFYEQYF
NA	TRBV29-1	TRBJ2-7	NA	TGCAGCGTGCGCATCGGCGAGCAGTACTTC	CSVRIGEQYF
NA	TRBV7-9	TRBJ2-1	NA	TGTGCCAGCAGCCGAGAGTGGAATGAGCAGTTCTTC	CASSREWNEQFF